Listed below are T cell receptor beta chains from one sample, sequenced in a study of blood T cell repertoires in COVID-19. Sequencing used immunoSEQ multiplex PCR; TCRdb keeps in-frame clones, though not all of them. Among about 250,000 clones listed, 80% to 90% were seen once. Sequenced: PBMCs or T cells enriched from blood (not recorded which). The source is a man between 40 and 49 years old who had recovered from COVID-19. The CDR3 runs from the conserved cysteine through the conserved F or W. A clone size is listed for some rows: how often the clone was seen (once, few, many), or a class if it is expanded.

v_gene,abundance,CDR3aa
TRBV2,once,CASTTDTGELFF
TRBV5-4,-,CASGGQGAFEQFF
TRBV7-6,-,CASSLGIAGTSQSQETQYF
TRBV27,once,CASSLMGGTYNSPLHF
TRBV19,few,CASSIVSGRGDTQYF
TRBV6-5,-,CASSYSATDTQYF
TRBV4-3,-,CASSPGTGMNTEAFF
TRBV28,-,CASSLSRDSGITEAFF
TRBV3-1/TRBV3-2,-,CASSQAAGGLGANVLTF
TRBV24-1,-,CATSDSAVGEQFF
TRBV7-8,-,CASSSLGGASSYEQYF
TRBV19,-,CASSGTANQPQHF
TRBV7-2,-,CASSLVGGLSNQPQHF
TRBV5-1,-,CASRQGFGTEAFF
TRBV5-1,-,CASSPELAGGKNEQFF
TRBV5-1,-,CASSLTSNTGELFF
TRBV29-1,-,CSVVPGLASDEQFF
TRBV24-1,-,CATSDLVGRTDTQYF
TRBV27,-,CASSLPTGIGYTF
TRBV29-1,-,CSVVGGRVFEQYF
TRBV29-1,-,CSVARGGNTEAFF
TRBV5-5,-,CASSSTGGSQPQHF
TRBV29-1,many,CSVNPGGSTEAFF
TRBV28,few,CASSLRQGALGYTF
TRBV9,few,CASSASGSGYTF
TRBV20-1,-,CSASPLQETQYF
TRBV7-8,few,CASSLQLRGTNEKLFF
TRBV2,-,CASGEGWKGNSPLHF
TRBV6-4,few,CASSDSQGYNEQFF
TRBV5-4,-,CASSMDSPEWQYF
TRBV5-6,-,CASSFRPRYYNEQFF
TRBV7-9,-,CASSAGTSGSDF
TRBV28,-,CASTVPGYTEAFF
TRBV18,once,CASSSETGTGGNEQYF
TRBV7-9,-,CASSSNGAGSSYEQYF
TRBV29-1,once,CSVAGQGVEQFF
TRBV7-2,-,CASSSTAGVPNYGYTF
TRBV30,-,CALKGGAQNTEAFF
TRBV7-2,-,CASRYRQGASSGTFF
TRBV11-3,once,CASSKGQDNQPQHF